Below are 28 T cell receptor beta chains sequenced from a single sample in a study of T cell repertoires in cytomegalovirus infection. A single record per CDR3 protein comes from TCRdb applying MiXCR to the reads. Of under 850,000 distinct CDR3 sequences in the sample, 30% to 40% were seen once. No antigen is known for these receptors. The material sequenced was cultured PBMCs, taken from culture after CMV antigen stimulation. The receptors shown here come from a human donor in good health (CMV status not recorded). Some clones in this sample may be carry-over from other donors' samples.

J is TRBJ2-7 and V is TRBV27; no definite D call. V was clipped by 5 bases and J by 0 bases, with 11 bases between them. The length of the CDR3 is 14 residues. Germline CDR1 reads MNHEY; CDR2 reads SMNVEV (reference sequence). CDR3 nucleotide sequence: TGTGCCAGCAGTAAACGGACGGCCTCCTACGAGCAGTACTTC. Translation: CASSKRTASYEQYF.

The CDR3 is CSARAPLRTVTSGANVLTF. The DNA for the CDR3 is TGCAGTGCTAGAGCCCCTCTCCGGACAGTTACCTCTGGGGCCAACGTCCTGACTTTC. V is TRBV20-1 and J is TRBJ2-6; tentative D call: TRBD1 (6 bases). V was shortened by 1 base and J by 0 bases, with 19 bases between the two germline ends. This CDR3 spans 19 amino acids. Germline V gene sequence: CDR1 DFQATT, CDR2 SNEGSKA (reference sequence).

As DNA, the CDR3 is TGTGCCAGCAGCTTTCAGCGGGGAACTGGGGAGACCCAGTACTTC. Translated, it gives CASSFQRGTGETQYF. V and J are TRBV7-2 and TRBJ2-5; 7 bases align to TRBD2. Germline assignment: CDR1 SGHTA and CDR2 FQGNSA. Germline trimming cut 3 bases from V and 5 bases from J; bases unmatched to any gene: 9. The CDR3 length is 15 residues. The variable domain in full, completed from reference TRBV7-2 and TRBJ2-5, reads GAGVSQSPSNKVTEKGKDVELRCDPISGHTALYWYRQSLGQGLEFLIYFQGNSAPDKSGLPSDRFSAERTGGSVSTLTIQRTQQEDSAVYLCASSFQRGTGETQYFGPGTRLLVL.

The chain joins TRBV6-1 to TRBJ1-2, with a weak D call TRBD1 (6 bases). This CDR3 is built from 15 residues. Looked up from germline, CDR1 is MNHNS and CDR2 is SASEGT. V dropped 6 bases and J dropped 4 bases, with 18 bases sitting between them. The CDR3 DNA follows: TGTGCCAGCAGATCTTCAGGGTGGGGGCTCTATGGCTACACCTTC. Translation: CASRSSGWGLYGYTF.

The chain carries TRBV4-1 and TRBJ1-5; unclear D gene. Germline-derived CDR1 and CDR2 are MGHRA and YSYEKL. The V gene lost 4 bases and the J gene lost 1 base, with 11 bases spanning the gap. This CDR3 is 15 amino acids long. The DNA of the CDR3 is TGCGCCAGCAGCCTACGCACAGCCAGCAATCAGCCCCAGCATTTT. Residues: CASSLRTASNQPQHF.

V gene TRBV19 combines with J gene TRBJ2-7, with a tentative D call TRBD2 (5 bases). The CDR3 has 15 residues. V lost 3 bases, J lost 2 bases, and 14 bases lay in between. Germline CDR1 is LNHDA and CDR2 is SQIVND (reference sequence). The CDR3, as DNA: TGTGCCAGTAGTATCGCTCCGACTATTCCCTACGAGCAGTACTTC. As protein: CASSIAPTIPYEQYF.

This clonotype has a handful of counts. The chain uses TRBV4-1 and TRBJ1-2; D uncertain. Germline V lookup: CDR1 MGHRA, CDR2 YSYEKL. This CDR3 spans 13 amino acids. V gave up 2 bases and J gave up 3 bases, with 7 bases separating them. The CDR3 DNA follows: TGCGCCAGCAGCCAAAGTGGGTACTATGGCTACACCTTC. Encoded protein: CASSQSGYYGYTF.

J is TRBJ2-7 and V is TRBV27, with no clear D. Between the trimmed V and J ends, which lost 0 bases and 5 bases, there was a span of 8 bases. This CDR3 spans 13 amino acids. CDR1 and CDR2 (germline): MNHEY, SMNVEV (reference sequence). CDR3 nucleotide sequence: TGTGCCAGCAGTTTATCGGCCACTAACGAGCAGTACTTC. It is translated as CASSLSATNEQYF.

The chain couples TRBV20-1 to TRBJ1-5, with D perhaps TRBD1 (6 bases). CDR3 length equals 15 residues. Germline CDR1 DFQATT, CDR2 SNEGSKA (reference sequence). V dropped 4 bases and J dropped 3 bases, with 16 bases sitting between them. The chain's CDR3 is CSANIQGPINQPQHF. The CDR3 coding sequence is TGCAGTGCTAATATACAGGGCCCAATCAATCAGCCCCAGCATTTT.

The chain uses TRBV6-6 and TRBJ1-1; no firm D call. The V end was cut by 0 bases, the J end by 1 base, with 12 bases between. The germline V gene has CDR1 MNHNY and CDR2 SVGAGI (reference sequence). CDR3 length: 16 amino acids. The CDR3 sequence: CASSYSMLFRNTEAFF. Written as DNA, the CDR3 is TGTGCCAGCAGTTACTCGATGTTATTCCGGAACACTGAAGCTTTCTTT.

A few counts support this clonotype. CDR3 nucleotides: TGTGCCAGCAGCCCCCCCCGGGCGTCCCATAGCACAGATACGCAGTATTTT. It is translated as CASSPPRASHSTDTQYF. The rearrangement joins TRBV7-6 to TRBJ2-3, with D unclear. V was trimmed by 5 bases and J by 0 bases, leaving 18 bases between them. Germline lookup yields CDR1 SGHVS and CDR2 FNYEAQ. This CDR3 is 17 amino acids long.

The chain combines TRBV6-6 with TRBJ1-5; D uncertain. The CDR3 runs to 15 residues. V was cut by 0 bases and J by 4 bases, with 10 bases left in between. Looked up from germline, CDR1 is MNHNY and CDR2 is SVGAGI (reference sequence). The DNA of the CDR3 is TGTGCCAGCAGTTACTCCGGGCCACAAAATCAGCCCCAGCATTTT. Translation gives CASSYSGPQNQPQHF.

The genes are TRBV20-1 and TRBJ2-7; TRBD1 matches 10 bases. V lost 5 bases and J lost 5; bases outside the gene matches: 9. Germline V gives CDR1 DFQATT, CDR2 SNEGSKA (reference sequence). CDR3 size: 14 residues. CDR3 sequence (DNA): TGCAGTGCTTACACGGGACAGGGGACCGACGAGCAGTACTTC. Its protein product is CSAYTGQGTDEQYF.

This clonotype was detected ten times or more. The chain joins TRBV7-2 to TRBJ2-2; the D gene is possibly TRBD2 (5 bases). CDR1 is SGHTA, CDR2 FQGNSA, per germline. This CDR3 comprises 15 residues. Trimming cost V 5 bases and J 1 base, with 11 bases left between them. The CDR3 here is CASSNRRGNTGELFF. The DNA of the CDR3 is TGTGCCAGCAGCAACCGACGGGGGAACACCGGGGAGCTGTTTTTT.

This clonotype appeared a few times. This chain connects TRBV12-3 or TRBV12-4 to TRBJ1-5; a weak D match, TRBD1 (5 bases). CDR3 length equals 14 residues. V lost 6 bases to trimming and J lost 2 bases, with 11 bases between them. The CDR3 loop is CASSAPQGNQPQHF. The CDR3 DNA sequence: TGTGCCAGCAGCGCCCCACAGGGCAATCAGCCCCAGCATTTT.

This clonotype was seen more than once but under ten times. This chain joins TRBV12-3 or TRBV12-4 and TRBJ2-7, with 7 bases that match TRBD1. The length of the CDR3 is 15 residues. Germline trimming cut 7 bases from V and 2 bases from J; bases unmatched to any gene: 11. The CDR3 here is CASKKKQGNPYEQYF. CDR3 DNA: TGTGCCAGCAAAAAGAAACAGGGGAACCCCTACGAGCAGTACTTC.

Comment on this clonotype: This may stem from a read error, because a much larger clone lies one nucleotide away. CDR3 sequence reads: CASCQLLFGQPQHF. CDR3 sequence (DNA): TGCGCCAGCTGCCAACTGCTATTCGGCCAGCCCCAGCATTTT. The chain links TRBV4-3 to TRBJ1-5; D call uncertain. The CDR3 runs to 14 residues. Germline CDR1 LGHNA, CDR2 YSLEER.

This clonotype was counted only a few times. The chain has TRBV10-3 and TRBJ2-7; no clear D. The V gene lost 4 bases and the J gene lost 6 bases, with 16 bases spanning the gap. There are 14 residues in the CDR3. Per the germline V gene, CDR1 is ENHRY and CDR2 is SYGVKD. CDR3 bases: TGTGCCATCAGTGTTGGTCCCCACGCATCCGAGCAGTACTTC. Translated: CAISVGPHASEQYF.

The V gene is TRBV12-3 or TRBV12-4, the J gene TRBJ2-1, with 11 bases that match TRBD2. V was clipped by 5 bases and J by 8 bases; unmatched bases: 17. CDR3 size: 18 residues. CDR3 protein: CASSPPLGIAGGHDEQFF. CDR3 sequence (DNA): TGTGCCAGCAGTCCGCCTTTGGGGATAGCGGGGGGGCATGATGAGCAGTTCTTC.

This clonotype came up a few times. The genes are TRBV28 and TRBJ2-7; 7 bases fit TRBD2. The CDR3 has 14 residues. Germline V gene data show CDR1 as MDHEN and CDR2 as SYDVKM. With 1 base clipped from V and 2 bases from J, the junction kept 2 bases outside the gene matches. This CDR3 is CASSLFGGAYEQYF. CDR3 DNA: TGTGCCAGCAGTTTATTTGGGGGGGCCTACGAGCAGTACTTC.

This clonotype was counted a few times. V gene TRBV7-8 combines with J gene TRBJ2-5; D is unclear. V was clipped by 2 bases and J by 2 bases, with 12 bases between them. This CDR3 is 15 amino acids long. The germline CDR1 and CDR2 sequences are SGHVS and FQNEAQ. CDR3 in amino acids: CASSLSSRLQETQYF. CDR3 DNA: TGTGCCAGCAGCTTAAGCAGCAGGTTACAAGAGACCCAGTACTTC.

The rearrangement joins TRBV6-5 to TRBJ1-1, with D unresolved. Deletions cut 0 bases from V and 5 bases from J, with 7 bases between. The CDR3 is 13 residues long. Germline CDR1 is MNHEY and CDR2 is SVGAGI. CDR3 sequence (DNA): TGTGCCAGCAGTTACTCGAGAAGAACTGAAGCTTTCTTT. Its protein product is CASSYSRRTEAFF.

This clonotype was seen many times. The V call is TRBV7-2, the J call TRBJ1-5; a possible D gene is TRBD1 (5 bases). Trimming left V 4 bases short and J 6 bases short, with 19 bases between. Germline loops: CDR1 SGHTA, CDR2 FQGNSA. The CDR3 sequence is 16 residues long. The DNA of the CDR3 is TGTGCCAGCAGCTCCCAAGGTGGGGCGCAAGGTCAGCCCCAGCATTTT. Its translation is CASSSQGGAQGQPQHF.

The chain joins TRBV5-6 to TRBJ1-1; D remains unclear. Per the germline V gene, CDR1 is SGHDT and CDR2 is YYEEEE. V gave up 1 base and J gave up 1 base, with 11 bases separating them. The CDR3 extends over 15 amino acids. DNA for the CDR3: TGTGCCAGCAGCTTGATGAGCGGCCCGAACACTGAAGCTTTCTTT. It translates to CASSLMSGPNTEAFF. The full variable domain, its missing parts supplied by reference TRBV5-6 and TRBJ1-1, is DAGVTQSPTHLIKTRGQQVTLRCSPKSGHDTVSWYQQALGQGPQFIFQYYEEEERQRGNFPDRFSGHQFPNYSSELNVNALLLGDSALYLCASSLMSGPNTEAFFGQGTRLTVV.

The chain couples TRBV11-2 to TRBJ2-4, with 7 bases that match TRBD2. With 6 bases clipped from V and 8 bases from J, the junction kept 13 bases outside the gene matches. This CDR3 has 15 amino acids. Per the germline V gene, CDR1 is SGHAT and CDR2 is FQNNGV. CDR3 amino acids: CASRPVWTRDHIQYF. Here the CDR3 DNA reads TGTGCCAGCAGACCAGTCTGGACTAGGGATCACATTCAGTACTTC. Full variable domain (outside the CDR3, taken from reference TRBV11-2 and TRBJ2-4): EAGVAQSPRYKIIEKRQSVAFWCNPISGHATLYWYQQILGQGPKLLIQFQNNGVVDDSQLPKDRFSAERLKGVDSTLKIQPAKLEDSAVYLCASRPVWTRDHIQYFGAGTRLSVL.

This clonotype was observed a few times. The chain has TRBV12-3 or TRBV12-4 and TRBJ2-2; 8 bases map to TRBD1. This CDR3 has 12 residues. The V gene end was trimmed by 5 bases and the J gene end by 9 bases; junction bases not matched to a gene: 2. The CDR3 here is CASSTRGRELFF. CDR3 nucleotide sequence: TGTGCCAGCAGTACCAGGGGGCGGGAGCTGTTTTTT.

This clonotype has only a few counts. The V gene is TRBV7-2, the J gene TRBJ2-3; D gene unclear. Germline lookup yields CDR1 SGHTA and CDR2 FQGNSA. With 5 bases removed from V and 6 bases from J, the gap between germline ends came to 15 bases. The CDR3 is made up of 14 amino acids. The CDR3, as DNA: TGTGCCAGCAGCCAAGGTCCTACCCGGGATACGCAGTATTTT. It codes for CASSQGPTRDTQYF.

This rearrangement joins TRBV12-3 or TRBV12-4 to TRBJ2-2; TRBD1 agrees at 8 bases. Trimming cost V 5 bases and J 9 bases; bases outside gene matches: 14. The CDR3 spans 16 residues. In DNA form, the CDR3 reads TGTGCCAGCAGTCCCAGCCAACAGGGGGTCCACCGGGAGCTGTTTTTT. Translating it yields CASSPSQQGVHRELFF.